This is a list of T cell receptor beta chains from one sample in a study of blood T cell repertoires in COVID-19. Using immunoSEQ multiplex PCR, the repertoire was profiled, and TCRdb retains in-frame clones only, with some absent. The sample holds 250,000 or so clones; approximately 86% are singletons and the top ten take 0.8%. The sample comprised peripheral blood. The receptors were gathered from a woman in her thirties with acute or convalescent COVID-19. CDR3s include the opening cysteine and the closing phenylalanine or tryptophan. D genes are given only for firm matches. Size values are once, few and many counts, or a class for expanded clones, and some rows have none.

J gene: TRBJ2-7; V gene: TRBV9; D gene: .; CDR3 length: 16; clone size: .; CDR3 DNA: TGTGCCAGCAGCGTAGGACCCCCAGCCTCGACTATCGAGCAGTACTTC; CDR3 protein: CASSVGPPASTIEQYF
J gene: TRBJ1-2; V gene: TRBV7-8; D gene: .; CDR3 length: 16; clone size: few; CDR3 DNA: TGTGCCAGCAGCTTAGCGTACAGGGCGAAGATCGATGGCTACACCTTC; CDR3 protein: CASSLAYRAKIDGYTF
J gene: TRBJ1-6; V gene: TRBV9; D gene: TRBD1; CDR3 length: 15; clone size: few; CDR3 DNA: TGTGCCAGCAGCCCCCAGGGACAGGGGAATTCACCCCTCCACTTT; CDR3 protein: CASSPQGQGNSPLHF
J gene: TRBJ2-2; V gene: TRBV18; D gene: .; CDR3 length: 16; clone size: once; CDR3 DNA: TGTGCCAGCTCACCACCCCACACGGGTGGATCCGGGGAGCTGTTTTTT; CDR3 protein: CASSPPHTGGSGELFF
J gene: TRBJ2-7; V gene: TRBV11-1; D gene: TRBD1; CDR3 length: 15; clone size: .; CDR3 DNA: TGTGCCAGCAGAAACCCCGGGACAGGGGGCTACGAGCAGTACTTC; CDR3 protein: CASRNPGTGGYEQYF
J gene: TRBJ2-1; V gene: TRBV27; D gene: .; CDR3 length: 14; clone size: once; CDR3 DNA: TGTGCCAGCAGTTTACGGGTCGGGTGGAATGAGCAGTTCTTC; CDR3 protein: CASSLRVGWNEQFF
J gene: TRBJ2-5; V gene: TRBV27; D gene: TRBD2; CDR3 length: 15; clone size: .; CDR3 DNA: TGTGCCAGCAGGCCCGGACTAGCGGGAGGGAAGACCCAGTACTTC; CDR3 protein: CASRPGLAGGKTQYF
J gene: TRBJ2-1; V gene: TRBV5-4; D gene: TRBD1; CDR3 length: 17; clone size: .; CDR3 DNA: TGTGCCAGCAGCTTCCCTCCGGGGGGACAGGGGTTCAATGAGCAGTTCTTC; CDR3 protein: CASSFPPGGQGFNEQFF
J gene: TRBJ2-7; V gene: TRBV5-1; D gene: .; CDR3 length: 12; clone size: once; CDR3 DNA: TGCGCCAGCAGTCTCTACAGCTACGAGCAGTACTTC; CDR3 protein: CASSLYSYEQYF
J gene: TRBJ2-2; V gene: TRBV7-3; D gene: TRBD1; CDR3 length: 15; clone size: .; CDR3 DNA: TGTGCCAGCAGCCGTAACAGGGGTATCACCGGGGAGCTGTTTTTT; CDR3 protein: CASSRNRGITGELFF
J gene: TRBJ2-7; V gene: TRBV7-8; D gene: .; CDR3 length: 14; clone size: .; CDR3 DNA: TGTGCCAGCAGCGCGCGACTAGTCATCTACGAGCAGTACTTC; CDR3 protein: CASSARLVIYEQYF
J gene: TRBJ2-5; V gene: TRBV6-5; D gene: .; CDR3 length: 13; clone size: .; CDR3 DNA: TGTGCCAGCAATCGCGAGTACCAAGAGACCCAGTACTTC; CDR3 protein: CASNREYQETQYF
J gene: TRBJ2-1; V gene: TRBV24-1; D gene: TRBD2; CDR3 length: 14; clone size: .; CDR3 DNA: TGTGCCACCAGTGCCCCGACTAGCCCCTATGAGCAGTTCTTC; CDR3 protein: CATSAPTSPYEQFF
J gene: TRBJ1-2; V gene: TRBV7-2; D gene: .; CDR3 length: 16; clone size: few; CDR3 DNA: TGTGCCAGCAGCCCCAGACCGGGCGTTCAGGGCTATGGCTACACCTTC; CDR3 protein: CASSPRPGVQGYGYTF
J gene: TRBJ2-5; V gene: TRBV19; D gene: TRBD1; CDR3 length: 17; clone size: .; CDR3 DNA: TGTGCCAGTAGTACCGCAAAGGTCGGGACAGCACAAGAGACCCAGTACTTC; CDR3 protein: CASSTAKVGTAQETQYF
J gene: TRBJ2-3; V gene: TRBV9; D gene: .; CDR3 length: 16; clone size: once; CDR3 DNA: TGTGCCAGCAGCGTAGGACCCTCTAGCCTCACAGATACGCAGTATTTT; CDR3 protein: CASSVGPSSLTDTQYF
J gene: TRBJ1-1; V gene: TRBV30; D gene: TRBD1; CDR3 length: 13; clone size: once; CDR3 DNA: TGTGCCTGGAGTGTGACAGGGACTTCTGAAGCTTTCTTT; CDR3 protein: CAWSVTGTSEAFF
J gene: TRBJ2-1; V gene: TRBV24-1; D gene: TRBD1; CDR3 length: 16; clone size: .; CDR3 DNA: TGTGCCACCAGTGATTTGTCGGGACAGGGGGAGAATGAGCAGTTCTTC; CDR3 protein: CATSDLSGQGENEQFF
J gene: TRBJ2-1; V gene: TRBV5-1; D gene: TRBD2; CDR3 length: 15; clone size: .; CDR3 DNA: TGCGCCAGCAGCTTGGGACTAGCGGGAAACGATGAGCAGTTCTTC; CDR3 protein: CASSLGLAGNDEQFF
J gene: TRBJ2-7; V gene: TRBV6-2/TRBV6-3; D gene: TRBD2; CDR3 length: 17; clone size: .; CDR3 DNA: TGTGCCAGCAGCTCCCTAGGACTAGCGGGAATTGGATACGAGCAGTACTTC; CDR3 protein: CASSSLGLAGIGYEQYF
J gene: TRBJ1-3; V gene: TRBV5-1; D gene: .; CDR3 length: 17; clone size: .; CDR3 DNA: TGCGCCAGCAGCTTGGAGGCGCAGCCGGGGTATGGAAACACCATATATTTT; CDR3 protein: CASSLEAQPGYGNTIYF
J gene: TRBJ1-5; V gene: TRBV15; D gene: .; CDR3 length: 15; clone size: .; CDR3 DNA: TGTGCCACCAGCAGAGATTACGGGGACAATCAGCCCCAGCATTTT; CDR3 protein: CATSRDYGDNQPQHF
J gene: TRBJ2-5; V gene: TRBV5-1; D gene: .; CDR3 length: 10; clone size: .; CDR3 DNA: TGCGCCAGCGCAGGGCGGACCCAGTACTTC; CDR3 protein: CASAGRTQYF
J gene: TRBJ2-7; V gene: TRBV9; D gene: .; CDR3 length: 12; clone size: .; CDR3 DNA: TGTGCCAGCAGCGCAACAGGGTACGAGCAGTACTTC; CDR3 protein: CASSATGYEQYF
J gene: TRBJ2-1; V gene: TRBV30; D gene: .; CDR3 length: 16; clone size: .; CDR3 DNA: TGTGCCTGGACCTCCGACCGGGGTAGCTCCTACAATGAGCAGTTCTTC; CDR3 protein: CAWTSDRGSSYNEQFF
J gene: TRBJ2-1; V gene: TRBV11-2; D gene: .; CDR3 length: 15; clone size: .; CDR3 DNA: TGTGCCAGCAGCTTAGCTGGGAGCTCCTACAATGAGCAGTTCTTC; CDR3 protein: CASSLAGSSYNEQFF
J gene: TRBJ2-5; V gene: TRBV11-3; D gene: TRBD2; CDR3 length: 17; clone size: .; CDR3 DNA: TGTGCCAGCAGCCCCACCCGACTAGCGGGGAATCGGGAGACCCAGTACTTC; CDR3 protein: CASSPTRLAGNRETQYF
J gene: TRBJ1-4; V gene: TRBV7-2; D gene: .; CDR3 length: 16; clone size: .; CDR3 DNA: TGTGCCAGCAGCCTACGCGGGGCGGGAACTAATGAAAAACTGTTTTTT; CDR3 protein: CASSLRGAGTNEKLFF
J gene: TRBJ1-1; V gene: TRBV9; D gene: .; CDR3 length: 13; clone size: .; CDR3 DNA: TGTGCCAGCAGCGTAGTTATAGGGGATCAAGCTTTCTTT; CDR3 protein: CASSVVIGDQAFF
J gene: TRBJ1-1; V gene: TRBV5-1; D gene: .; CDR3 length: 14; clone size: .; CDR3 DNA: TGCGCCAGCAGCTCCGGGACATTTAACACTGAAGCTTTCTTT; CDR3 protein: CASSSGTFNTEAFF
J gene: TRBJ2-7; V gene: TRBV2; D gene: TRBD2; CDR3 length: 13; clone size: .; CDR3 DNA: TGTGCCAGCAGTGAGGGGGGGTCCTACGAGCAGTACTTC; CDR3 protein: CASSEGGSYEQYF
J gene: TRBJ1-2; V gene: TRBV6-5; D gene: .; CDR3 length: 15; clone size: .; CDR3 DNA: TGTGCCAGCAGTTACTCCGGCAGGAAAGGCTATGGCTACACCTTC; CDR3 protein: CASSYSGRKGYGYTF
J gene: TRBJ2-3; V gene: TRBV5-4; D gene: TRBD2; CDR3 length: 17; clone size: .; CDR3 DNA: TGTGCCAGCACCAAGCTAGGACTAGCGGGAGTTAGGGATACGCAGTATTTT; CDR3 protein: CASTKLGLAGVRDTQYF
J gene: TRBJ2-5; V gene: TRBV30; D gene: .; CDR3 length: 15; clone size: .; CDR3 DNA: TGTGCCTGGAGTCGGTTCGCAGGAACTCAAGAGACCCAGTACTTC; CDR3 protein: CAWSRFAGTQETQYF
J gene: TRBJ2-2; V gene: TRBV4-3; D gene: .; CDR3 length: 15; clone size: once; CDR3 DNA: TGCGCCAGCAGCCAAGCTACAGCGAACACCGGGGAGCTGTTTTTT; CDR3 protein: CASSQATANTGELFF
J gene: TRBJ2-3; V gene: TRBV18; D gene: TRBD1; CDR3 length: 17; clone size: .; CDR3 DNA: TGTGCCAGCTCACCTTTGGGACAGGGGGCCCCCACAGATACGCAGTATTTT; CDR3 protein: CASSPLGQGAPTDTQYF
J gene: TRBJ1-1; V gene: TRBV5-1; D gene: TRBD1; CDR3 length: 14; clone size: .; CDR3 DNA: TGCGCCAGCAGCTATCGGACAGGGAACACTGAAGCTTTCTTT; CDR3 protein: CASSYRTGNTEAFF
J gene: TRBJ2-3; V gene: TRBV7-6; D gene: TRBD1; CDR3 length: 13; clone size: .; CDR3 DNA: TGTGCCAGCAGCCGACAGGGGGCAGATACGCAGTATTTT; CDR3 protein: CASSRQGADTQYF
J gene: TRBJ2-3; V gene: TRBV27; D gene: .; CDR3 length: 16; clone size: few; CDR3 DNA: TGTGCCAGCAGTTATGGGCTGAGTCTTAGCACAGATACGCAGTATTTT; CDR3 protein: CASSYGLSLSTDTQYF
J gene: TRBJ2-5; V gene: TRBV3-1/TRBV3-2; D gene: TRBD2; CDR3 length: 16; clone size: once; CDR3 DNA: TGTGCCAGCAGCCTTTCTGGCGGGGGGCCCCAAGAGACCCAGTACTTC; CDR3 protein: CASSLSGGGPQETQYF
J gene: TRBJ1-2; V gene: TRBV30; D gene: TRBD1; CDR3 length: 14; clone size: .; CDR3 DNA: TGTGCCTGGAGAGAAACAGGGGGCGCGGGAGGCTACACCTTC; CDR3 protein: CAWRETGGAGGYTF
J gene: TRBJ1-4; V gene: TRBV15; D gene: TRBD1; CDR3 length: 15; clone size: .; CDR3 DNA: TGTGCCACCAGCAGAGAGACAGGGTTGGGCGAAAAACTGTTTTTT; CDR3 protein: CATSRETGLGEKLFF
J gene: TRBJ1-6; V gene: TRBV7-9; D gene: .; CDR3 length: 15; clone size: .; CDR3 DNA: TGTGCCAGCAGCTTAACAGCTACCTATAATTCACCCCTCCACTTT; CDR3 protein: CASSLTATYNSPLHF
J gene: TRBJ2-2; V gene: TRBV9; D gene: .; CDR3 length: 13; clone size: .; CDR3 DNA: TGTGCCAGCAGCGTAGTGGGGGCAGGGGAGCTGTTTTTT; CDR3 protein: CASSVVGAGELFF
J gene: TRBJ2-7; V gene: TRBV15; D gene: .; CDR3 length: 17; clone size: .; CDR3 DNA: TGTGCCACCAGCAGAGGTCTTGGTGGAGGGGGCTATAGGGAGCAGTACTTC; CDR3 protein: CATSRGLGGGGYREQYF
J gene: TRBJ1-5; V gene: TRBV19; D gene: TRBD1; CDR3 length: 16; clone size: .; CDR3 DNA: TGTGCCAGTAGTATCTCGGGAGGGGGCGGTAATCAGCCCCAGCATTTT; CDR3 protein: CASSISGGGGNQPQHF
J gene: TRBJ2-7; V gene: TRBV7-2; D gene: .; CDR3 length: 17; clone size: .; CDR3 DNA: TGTGCCAGCAGCTTAGGGGGTGGAGGGGGCTCCTCCTACGAGCAGTACTTC; CDR3 protein: CASSLGGGGGSSYEQYF